This T cell receptor beta chain originates from a study of cytomegalovirus exposure and HLA in healthy donors (dated by TCRdb to about 2017). Regarding the study in general: An earlier analysis of approximately 640 of the donors reported roughly 270 Gb of sequence data and 117 million unique TCR beta sequences from 150 million to 200 million T cells. The study was designed to test whether signatures of past pathogen exposure could be identified by cataloging public T cell receptors. The study used immunosequencing to profile the T cell repertoires of approximately 640 subjects and linked those repertoires to cytomegalovirus serostatus. To predict cytomegalovirus infection status, the study brought together high-throughput TCR immunosequencing, statistical association of individual TCRs with disease status, and machine learning. Among some 410 genotyped donors of the cohort, an average of about 240,000 unique TCR beta nucleotide sequences was sequenced per donor, of which about 18% were non-productive. A later analysis re-analyzed previously published TCR beta repertoires from 500 to 700 donors and added high-resolution HLA genotyping to study TCR occurrence patterns. Because of strong linkage in the cohort, roughly five DR-DQ haplotypes were treated as single units for association and clustering. An early release covering roughly 600 HLA-typed donors comprised 250 to 350 gigabases of sequencing data and roughly 85 million unique TCR sequences. Genome-wide SNP genotypes for about 55% of the roughly 670 donors were used in a later genetic analysis, which treated that subset as a discovery cohort. In the later analysis, no new phenotypic data were used to find candidate immune exposures; instead, reliance was placed on TCR beta sequences and their occurrence across donors. In addition to the first cohort of 500 to 850 subjects, a separate validation cohort of over 90 different subjects was used. Among the roughly 400 genotyped donors, around 81% belonged to the genetic ancestry cluster associated with self-reported Caucasian donors. The number of typed donors differed by locus: about 620-640 for A, B, C, DRB1 and DQB1; 522 for DQA1; around 610 for DPA1; and roughly 470 for DPB1. To decide whether each TCR beta V gene segment behaved as functional or pseudogenic, an earlier analysis of approximately 600 of the donors relied on high-throughput TCR beta sequencing. All discovery cohort repertoires had been generated on a single sequencing platform. HLA typing covered class I and class II loci at four-digit resolution. Alongside the repertoire data, information on donor age, sex, ethnicity and CMV serostatus was compiled. Broad study findings and their caveats: When HLA alleles, especially DR and DQ, strongly co-occurred, TCR associations were difficult to assign to individual alleles. Compared with equally common non-associated chains, HLA-associated TCR beta chains in a later analysis were more clonally expanded and had lower generation probabilities. In a later genetic analysis, fewer N-insertions in productive TCRs were reported among donors in an Asian-associated ancestry cluster than the roughly 700-donor mean. Because HLA typing was missing for some donors at each locus, association tests included only the typed subset. Some IMGT-functional V segments, including TRBV6-2 and TRBV6-3, could not be distinguished by the 87-base-pair reads and were therefore excluded. The only immune exposure information available for the cohort was CMV serostatus. The authors suggested that the approach could potentially be extended to other disease states and immunological phenotypes. Most CMV-associated TCR beta chains appeared to be HLA-restricted in a later analysis, and the HLA associations seemed to be driven largely by CMV exposure. Roughly uniform sequencing depth across donors was assumed in presence/absence analyses, although this assumption may not hold. A few of the identified cytomegalovirus-associated TCR beta chains were confirmed in vitro to be specific for cytomegalovirus antigens. A further reported finding was that TCR beta sequences accurately predicted the HLA-A and HLA-B alleles for most subjects in the first cohort. In a later analysis, TCR association rates were found to vary across HLA loci, with the most associated TCRs seen for DRB1 alleles and the fewest for HLA-C alleles. A total of about 150 TCR beta chains were listed by the study as associated with cytomegalovirus. While some public TCRs were present in many individuals, most TCR sequences turned up only very rarely across donors. In a later analysis, around 15,000 TCR beta sequences were associated with specific HLA alleles at a false discovery rate of 0.05. The earlier analysis of nearly 600 of the donors excluded 15 to 20 rarely observed V segments, including chromosome 9 orphons, because counts were too low. V-gene and J-gene trimming of TCR beta chains was associated with a missense DCLRE1C variant in a later genetic analysis, and the association was replicated in an independent cohort. Cytomegalovirus status was reported to be diagnosed by the classifier with high specificity and sensitivity in both the original and validation cohorts. Several of the top co-occurrence clusters appeared to be linked to parvovirus B19, influenza, CMV and Epstein-Barr virus, according to a later analysis. In this cohort, only TCR beta chains were sequenced, and detectable features were limited by the absence of alpha or paired-chain data. Broadly in line with IMGT annotations, most TCR beta V segments showed up in productive rearrangements about 90% or about 30% of the time in an earlier analysis of about 500 of the donors. Linkage disequilibrium might explain the correlated functional status among segregating V segments, but an unknown experimental factor could not be excluded. A cluster of highly shared sequence variants was judged likely to represent a technical artifact of the sequencing pipeline.

The cohort consisted of approximately 690 healthy bone marrow donors. All cohort members were sampled while nominally healthy, although unrecorded immune exposures were likely present. The donor was CMV seronegative and belonged to the group of over 350 seronegative cohort members. A peripheral blood sample was provided by each donor, and peripheral blood mononuclear cells were used for TCR beta sequencing. The Qiagen DNeasy Blood Extraction Kit was used to extract genomic DNA from the blood cell samples. In regard to this clone: Its antigen is not yet known. Nothing much larger sits one base from this clone, and base qualities are not available.

The library was made by the immunoSEQ multiplex PCR assay. For the multiplex PCR, a mixture combining 60 forward primers for TCR Vbeta segments and 13 reverse primers for TCR Jbeta segments was used. A multiplex PCR assay on genomic DNA amplified the CDR3 region of rearranged TCR beta genes. The Illumina HiSeq System was used to sequence the amplified TCR beta libraries as 87-base-pair reads. The source study handled its data this way. In a later analysis, roughly 80 million unique TCR beta chains were counted across the 500 to 700 repertoires, and roughly 10 million of these chains were shared by at least two donors. To remove PCR and sequencing errors, raw reads were error-corrected and collapsed into unique sequences using a nearest-neighbor algorithm that merged closely related sequences. Alignment of CDR3 sequences to IMGT reference sequences was used to assign V, D and J gene segments. Each retained sequence needed at least a six-nucleotide match to both a V gene segment and a J gene segment. Rearrangements were called productive when the CDR3 lacked stop codons and stayed in frame with V and J; all others were non-productive. Following IMGT convention, CDR3 was defined as the stretch from the second conserved V-encoded cysteine up to the conserved J-encoded phenylalanine. Sequences without an unambiguous match to a single V gene segment were excluded from the earlier analysis of almost 600 of the donors. An earlier analysis of approximately 590 of the donors classified V segments as functional when productive rearrangements were above 56.7% and as segregating when the standard deviation between donors was above 5%. To diagnose cytomegalovirus status from the catalog of TCR beta chain sequences, a statistical classification framework was built. A later analysis assigned V and J genes by comparing TCR nucleotide sequences with IMGT/GENE-DB human TR gene sequences. The TCRdist pipeline was used in a later analysis to assign CDR3 sequences and most-parsimonious VDJ recombination scenarios. A later analysis defined each TCR beta chain by its CDR3 amino acid sequence plus V-gene family, and excluded reads lacking a unique V-gene family. To address suspected cross-contamination and a sequencing artifact, a later analysis removed approximately 590 highly shared, low-generation-probability nucleotide sequences. For each public chain, a later analysis derived a clonal expansion index from normalized ranks of inferred template counts within each repertoire. A later analysis computed generation probabilities with a VDJ recombination model fitted to out-of-frame rearrangements, and checked the results against IGoR. In a later analysis, hypergeometric tests were used to score TCR-TCR, TCR-HLA and TCR-CMV co-occurrence, with a repertoire-size bias correction applied to TCR pairs. False discovery rates were estimated in a later analysis by permuting HLA or CMV assignments 20 times. In a later analysis, co-occurring TCRs were grouped using DBSCAN, with TCRdist sequence similarity added in when clustering inside HLA-allele-positive subsets. Repertoires with fewer than 30,000 or more than 120,000 public chains were left out of co-occurrence clustering, as were a handful of repertoires with anomalous nucleotide sharing. TCRdb stores this immuneACCESS table with in-frame sequences only. Part of the clones is absent; in the studies checked, under half of the shortfall reflects unresolved V genes, and no reason is known for the rest. Clone size and the V and J calls come from that table; the DNA yielded D and trimming. This sample is represented by 99,000 or so clones; more than 60% of them were singletons. The ten largest make up 2% to 2.5% of the sample.

From the cysteine up to the phenylalanine, the CDR3 has a length of 13 residues. CDR3 DNA is the only sequence kept; it has 39 bases, read in frame from the first base. For CDR1 and CDR2, the germline V gene lists MNHEY and SVGAGI. The V end loses 6 bases and the J end loses 8 bases, and a stretch of 16 bases separates them. The TCR was taken from a man aged 25-45 years in good health and CMV-seronegative. The sequence is built from TRBV6-5 and TRBJ1-1; D gene: possibly TRBD1, on 5 matching bases. What was sequenced was PBMCs. CDR3 region: CASRLTEDIEAFF. The nucleotide sequence reads as follows: TGTGCCAGCAGATTAACCGAGGACATCGAAGCTTTCTTT.